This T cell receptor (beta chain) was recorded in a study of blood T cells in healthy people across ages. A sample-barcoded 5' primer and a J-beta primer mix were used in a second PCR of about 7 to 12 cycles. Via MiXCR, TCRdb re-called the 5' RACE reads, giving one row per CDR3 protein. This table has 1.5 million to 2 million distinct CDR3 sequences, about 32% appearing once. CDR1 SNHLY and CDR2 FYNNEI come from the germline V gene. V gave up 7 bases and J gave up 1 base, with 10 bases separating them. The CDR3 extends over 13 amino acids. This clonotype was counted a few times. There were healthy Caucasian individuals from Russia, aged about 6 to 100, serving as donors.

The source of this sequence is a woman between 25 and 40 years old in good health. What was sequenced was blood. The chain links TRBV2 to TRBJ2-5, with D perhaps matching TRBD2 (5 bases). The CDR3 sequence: CASKEESQETQYF. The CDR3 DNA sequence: TGTGCCAGCAAGGAGGAGTCCCAAGAGACCCAGTACTTC.